A single sample gave rise to the 3 T cell receptor beta chains below, sequenced in a study of beta chain features in type 1 diabetes. General study findings and limits: Among all four CD4+ subsets, Type 1 diabetes patients had TCRB CDR3s that were moderately but significantly shorter.

The entirety of the isolated RNA underwent reverse transcription, so expressed TCRB transcripts were sequenced. Only in-frame clones appear in the TCRdb table, and some are missing; sequencing was by immunoSEQ multiplex PCR. The sample shows 200,000 to 300,000 clones, 20% of them seen only once. Their recognized antigens are unknown. Sequencing input: naive CD4+ T cells from blood. Source of these receptors: a woman in her thirties or forties with type 1 diabetes.

As to this clone: Other nucleotide sequences from this sample produce the same CDR3. The CDR3 spells CASSLAGTDTQYF. DNA of the CDR3: TGTGCCAGCAGCTTAGCTGGCACAGATACGCAGTATTTT. The J gene is TRBJ2-3, the V gene TRBV11-2; D is ambiguous. The germline gives CDR1 SGHAT, CDR2 FQNNGV. The CDR3 has 13 residues. Deletions cut 1 base from V and 1 base from J, with 3 bases between.

This clone has just a few counts. For the CDR3, the DNA is TGCAGCGTTGAGTCTGACAATTCTCGGGAAAAACTGTTTTTT. It codes for CSVESDNSREKLFF. The V gene is TRBV29-1, the J gene TRBJ1-4, with unresolved D. Germline V CDR1 and CDR2: SQVTM, ANQGSEA. The CDR3 is made up of 14 amino acids. V gave up 3 bases and J gave up 8 bases, with 16 bases separating them. Variable domain in full (rest from reference TRBV29-1 and TRBJ1-4): SAVISQKPSRDICQRGTSLTIQCQVDSQVTMMFWYRQQPGQSLTLIATANQGSEATYESGFVIDKFPISRPNLTFSTLTVSNMSPEDSSIYLCSVESDNSREKLFFGSGTQLSVL.

Only a few counts were recorded for this clone. V is TRBV28 and J is TRBJ1-1, with a weak D call TRBD1 (6 bases). Trimming stripped 8 bases from V and 3 bases from J, with 16 bases between. Germline values: CDR1 MDHEN, CDR2 SYDVKM. CDR3 length equals 14 residues. Here the CDR3 reads CASPGRGADTEAFF. The CDR3 DNA is TGTGCCAGCCCGGGACGGGGGGCGGACACTGAAGCTTTCTTT.